This TCR beta chain was recorded in a study of Graves' ophthalmopathy and Graves' hyperthyroidism. Deletions cut 2 bases from V and 2 bases from J, with 16 bases between. CDR3 length equals 16 residues. CDR1 is MNHEY and CDR2 is SVGAGI in the germline V gene. RNA served as the template for amplifying TCR beta CDR3 regions. Amplification began with first-round RT-PCR using HTBI primers, then second-round multiplex PCR was performed. TCRdb redid the calling of the multiplex PCR reads with MiXCR, one entry per CDR3 protein. There are around 670,000 distinct CDR3 sequences in the sample; 35% to 50% occur only once, and 44% lies in the top ten.

The sequenced material came from peripheral blood. This sequence originates from an adult man with Graves' ophthalmopathy. The chain couples TRBV6-5 to TRBJ2-7, with D perhaps matching TRBD2 (5 bases). The CDR3 sequence: CASSYANLGNPYEQYF. The CDR3 region has the DNA TGTGCCAGCAGTTACGCGAACCTCGGGAACCCCTACGAGCAGTACTTC.